A single sample is the source of the 13 T cell receptor beta chains below, sequenced in a study of early stage breast cancer tumors. Measured with immunoSEQ multiplex PCR; TCRdb has only the in-frame clones, and not every one. This sample carries some 11,000 clones, around two thirds of them seen once, and the ten largest clones take around 21%. Specimen: breast tumor tissue. These receptors were taken from a person between 35 and 49 years old with breast cancer.

The chain carries TRBV6-1 and TRBJ1-3; 7 positions match TRBD1. This CDR3 has 14 amino acids. With 7 bases clipped from V and 9 bases from J, the junction kept 12 bases outside the gene matches. Per the germline V gene, CDR1 is MNHNS and CDR2 is SASEGT. CDR3 nucleotides: TGTGCCAGCAAGCCCAGGGGGGACGTAGGCACCATATATTTT. Translated: CASKPRGDVGTIYF.

This chain links TRBV6-6 with TRBJ2-7, with no clear D. The CDR3 runs to 14 residues. Germline CDR1 MNHNY, CDR2 SVGAGI (reference sequence). V gave up 0 bases and J gave up 6 bases, with 12 bases separating them. The CDR3 coding sequence is TGTGCCAGCAGTTACTCAGGATCGGAGCCCGAGCAGTACTTC. The encoded protein is CASSYSGSEPEQYF.

The chain joins TRBV14 to TRBJ2-7; D ambiguous. The CDR3 is 15 amino acids. Germline V gives CDR1 SGHDN, CDR2 FVKESK. Trimming cost V 1 base and J 0 bases, with 10 bases left between them. DNA for the CDR3: TGTGCCAGCAGCCAAGGGAGTACGAGCTCCTACGAGCAGTACTTC. It is translated as CASSQGSTSSYEQYF. The full variable domain, with the rest looked up from reference TRBV14 and TRBJ2-7, is EAGVTQFPSHSVIEKGQTVTLRCDPISGHDNLYWYRRVMGKEIKFLLHFVKESKQDESGMPNNRFLAERTGGTYSTLKVQPAELEDSGVYFCASSQGSTSSYEQYFGPGTRLTVT.

The chain recombines TRBV15 with TRBJ2-5, with 8 bases identical to TRBD2. CDR1 and CDR2 (germline): LNHNV, YYDKDF (reference sequence). V dropped 2 bases and J dropped 4; count of bases not matched to a gene: 6. This CDR3 is built from 15 residues. The CDR3 sequence: CATSRTAGEAETQYF. The CDR3 region has the DNA TGTGCCACCAGCAGAACAGCGGGAGAAGCAGAGACCCAGTACTTC.

The chain carries TRBV27 and TRBJ2-7; D not resolved. CDR1 MNHEY and CDR2 SMNVEV come from the germline V gene (reference sequence). Trimming removed 6 bases from V and 2 bases from J, with 17 bases in between. CDR3 length: 15 amino acids. The CDR3 here is CASRFGFDPTYEQYF. DNA for the CDR3: TGTGCCAGCAGATTTGGGTTTGACCCCACCTACGAGCAGTACTTC.

CDR3 region: CASSWQGVNTEAFF. Written as DNA, the CDR3 is TGCGCCAGCAGCTGGCAGGGGGTAAACACTGAAGCTTTCTTT. V and J are TRBV5-1 and TRBJ1-1; 7 bases map to TRBD1. Germline-derived CDR1 and CDR2 are SGHRS and YFSETQ. The CDR3 contains 14 residues. V shed 3 bases, J shed 2 bases, and the junction held 4 bases outside the gene matches.

The J gene is TRBJ2-1, the V gene TRBV7-6, with a tentative D call TRBD2 (5 bases). Germline values: CDR1 SGHVS, CDR2 FNYEAQ. Trimming removed 1 base at V and 2 bases at J, with 9 bases between. This CDR3 has 15 residues. The CDR3 here is CASSLGGSAYNEQFF. CDR3 coding DNA: TGTGCCAGCAGCTTAGGCGGGTCGGCCTACAATGAGCAGTTCTTC.

V usage is TRBV12-1 and J usage is TRBJ2-1; the listed D gene, TRBD2, was not tested against the DNA. TRBV12-1 is classified as a pseudogene. CDR3 length equals 15 residues. CDR3 protein: CAINPGTRYEDEQFF. CDR3 DNA: TGTGCCATCAATCCCGGGACTAGGTATGAGGATGAGCAGTTCTTC.

This clone was recorded only once. This chain links TRBV19 with TRBJ1-1, with 7 bases identical to TRBD1. The CDR3 spans 14 residues. CDR1 is LNHDA, CDR2 SQIVND, per germline (reference sequence). Trimming at V came to 5 bases and at J to 1 base, leaving 4 bases not matched to a gene. Written as DNA, the CDR3 is TGTGCCAGTAGTCCCTGGACAGGGAACACTGAAGCTTTCTTT. Protein: CASSPWTGNTEAFF.

The V gene is TRBV2, the J gene TRBJ2-1, with 8 bases lining up with TRBD1. This CDR3 region has 15 residues. V trimming: 1 base; J trimming: 7 bases; junction bases outside the gene matches: 6. Germline assignment: CDR1 SNHLY and CDR2 FYNNEI. The CDR3 is CASSEEDRVSNEQFF. In DNA form, the CDR3 reads TGTGCCAGCAGTGAAGAGGACAGGGTTTCGAATGAGCAGTTCTTC. Using reference TRBV2 and TRBJ2-1 for the parts outside the CDR3, the full variable domain is EPEVTQTPSHQVTQMGQEVILRCVPISNHLYFYWYRQILGQKVEFLVSFYNNEISEKSEIFDDQFSVERPDGSNFTLKIRSTKLEDSAMYFCASSEEDRVSNEQFFGPGTRLTVL.

V and J are TRBV7-2 and TRBJ2-1; D unresolved. Germline values: CDR1 SGHTA, CDR2 FQGNSA. The germline V and J ends were trimmed by 2 bases and 7 bases, with 9 bases remaining between them. This CDR3 region has 13 residues. The CDR3: CASSLPSMNEQFF. CDR3 sequence (DNA): TGTGCCAGCAGCTTACCTAGTATGAATGAGCAGTTCTTC.

V usage is TRBV10-3 and J usage is TRBJ2-1; the match to TRBD1 covers 7 bases. J was trimmed by 0 bases and V by 6 bases; bases with no gene match: 11. CDR1 and CDR2 (germline): ENHRY, SYGVKD. The CDR3 is 17 residues long. CDR3 DNA: TGTGCCATCAGAGGGGGCCTTGATACACACTCCTACAATGAGCAGTTCTTC. The encoded protein is CAIRGGLDTHSYNEQFF.

V and J are TRBV5-6 and TRBJ1-2; no definite D call. Germline V CDR1 and CDR2: SGHDT, YYEEEE. V lost 2 bases and J lost 3, with 2 bases in between. CDR3 length: 11 amino acids. The CDR3 sequence is CASSFDYGYTF. CDR3 coding DNA: TGTGCCAGCAGCTTCGACTATGGCTACACCTTC.